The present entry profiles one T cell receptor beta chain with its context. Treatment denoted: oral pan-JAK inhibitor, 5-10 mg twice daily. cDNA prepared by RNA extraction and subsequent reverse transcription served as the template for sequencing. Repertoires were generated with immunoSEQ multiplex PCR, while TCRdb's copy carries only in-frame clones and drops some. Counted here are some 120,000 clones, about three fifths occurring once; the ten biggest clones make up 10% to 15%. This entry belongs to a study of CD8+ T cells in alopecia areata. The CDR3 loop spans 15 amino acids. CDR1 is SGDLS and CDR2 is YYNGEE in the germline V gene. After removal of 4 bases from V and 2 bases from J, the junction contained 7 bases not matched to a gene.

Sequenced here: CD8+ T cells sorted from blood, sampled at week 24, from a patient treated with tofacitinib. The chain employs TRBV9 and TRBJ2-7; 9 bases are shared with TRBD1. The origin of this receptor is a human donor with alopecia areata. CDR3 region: CASSSMDRGPYEQYF. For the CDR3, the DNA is TGTGCCAGCAGCTCAATGGACAGGGGACCCTACGAGCAGTACTTC.